These 21 T cell receptor beta chains originate from one sample sequenced in a study of CD8 T cells in Susac syndrome. It was with random hexamers that about 0.45 to 1 ug RNA was reverse transcribed. From the immunoSEQ multiplex PCR reads, TCRdb called clonotypes with MiXCR, one entry per CDR3 protein. The sample lists about 110,000 distinct CDR3 sequences, 95% to 98% occurring once. Sequencing used CD4+ T cells from PBMCs. The source is a human donor in good health.

The V and J genes are TRBV30 and TRBJ1-1; D is possibly TRBD1 (5 bases). This CDR3 region has 13 residues. Deletions cut 2 bases from V and 3 bases from J, with 10 bases between. Looked up from germline, CDR1 is GTSNPN and CDR2 is SVGIG (reference sequence). For the CDR3, the DNA is TGTGCCTGGAGTCTTCGGGGGGACACTGAAGCTTTCTTT. Its protein product is CAWSLRGDTEAFF.

The genes are TRBV29-1 and TRBJ1-2; 7 bases line up with TRBD1. In germline, CDR1 is SQVTM, CDR2 ANQGSEA. The length of the CDR3 is 12 residues. Germline trimming cut 4 bases from V and 10 bases from J; bases unmatched to any gene: 9. CDR3 in DNA: TGCAGCGTTGCCGGGTTAGGGGGCGACTACACCTTC. This gives the protein CSVAGLGGDYTF.

This chain uses TRBV2 with TRBJ1-2; possible D gene TRBD1, 5 bases. The germline V gene has CDR1 SNHLY and CDR2 FYNNEI. CDR3 length equals 18 residues. Trimming pared 3 bases from V and 4 bases from J, leaving 24 bases between. CDR3 residues: CASSDLGLGGGTVYGYTF. The CDR3 bases are TGTGCCAGCAGTGATCTCGGTCTTGGCGGTGGGACTGTCTATGGCTACACCTTC.

This chain connects TRBV6-6 to TRBJ2-5, with 8 bases that match TRBD2. With V trimmed by 7 bases and J by 4 bases, 14 bases remained unmatched. This CDR3 is 16 amino acids long. Per germline, CDR1 MNHNY and CDR2 SVGAGI (reference sequence). The CDR3 nucleotides read TGTGCCAGCACCCCCCGAGCGGGGGCGGGTCGAGAGACCCAGTACTTC. It encodes CASTPRAGAGRETQYF.

This chain joins TRBV29-1 and TRBJ2-7; 9 positions agree with TRBD1. CDR3 length equals 12 residues. The germline V gene has CDR1 SQVTM and CDR2 ANQGSEA. The CDR3 sequence: CRTGGVVYEQYF. CDR3 nucleotides: TGCAGGACAGGGGGGGTTGTGTACGAGCAGTACTTC.

The rearrangement joins TRBV3-1 to TRBJ1-2; D is possibly TRBD1 (6 bases). The CDR3 has 15 residues. V was shortened by 2 bases and J by 4 bases, with 14 bases between the two germline ends. In germline, CDR1 is LGHDT, CDR2 YNNKEL (reference sequence). CDR3 DNA sequence: TGTGCCAGCAGCCAAAGGGCGCCCAGGGGCTATGGCTACACCTTC. Protein: CASSQRAPRGYGYTF. Full variable domain (rest looked up from reference TRBV3-1 and TRBJ1-2): DTAVSQTPKYLVTQMGNDKSIKCEQNLGHDTMYWYKQDSKKFLKIMFSYNNKELIINETVPNRFSPKSPDKAHLNLHINSLELGDSAVYFCASSQRAPRGYGYTFGSGTRLTVV.

A few counts support this clonotype. The chain has TRBV18 and TRBJ2-3, with TRBD2 matching over 9 bases. The germline CDR1 and CDR2 sequences are KGHSH and LQKENI. V shed 1 base and J 3 bases; nucleotides not matched to a gene: 2. The CDR3 length is 15 residues. Here the CDR3 DNA reads TGTGCCAGCTCACCACTTAGCGGGAGTACAGATACGCAGTATTTT. Protein product: CASSPLSGSTDTQYF.

This rearrangement joins TRBV12-3 or TRBV12-4 to TRBJ2-1; 11 bases align to TRBD2. V shed 5 bases, J shed 7 bases, and the junction held 10 bases outside the gene matches. The CDR3 sequence is 16 residues long. CDR3 nucleotide sequence: TGTGCCAGCAGTCCGCTGGATAGCGGGGGGGCAAATGAGCAGTTCTTC. It yields the protein CASSPLDSGGANEQFF.

This chain links TRBV7-9 with TRBJ1-2; 9 nucleotides match TRBD1. The V gene end was trimmed by 8 bases and the J gene end by 2 bases; junction bases not matched to a gene: 9. The CDR3 spans 15 residues. Germline values: CDR1 SEHNR, CDR2 FQNEAQ (reference sequence). DNA of the CDR3: TGTGCCAGCGCGATCCGGGGACAGGGAAACTATGGCTACACCTTC. Encoded protein: CASAIRGQGNYGYTF.

The gene calls are TRBV5-6 and TRBJ2-7; 10 bases match TRBD1. CDR3 length equals 15 residues. Germline loops: CDR1 SGHDT, CDR2 YYEEEE. J lost 3 bases, V lost 1 base, and 4 bases had no gene match. The CDR3 reads CASSLYGTGVYEQYF. CDR3 bases: TGTGCCAGCAGCTTGTATGGGACAGGGGTCTACGAGCAGTACTTC.

V gene TRBV7-2 combines with J gene TRBJ2-7; tentative D call: TRBD1 (5 bases). This CDR3 is 13 amino acids long. V was clipped by 5 bases and J by 7 bases, with 15 bases between them. In germline, CDR1 is SGHTA, CDR2 FQGNSA. The CDR3 coding sequence is TGTGCCAGCAGCCCCCCGACCCCAGGGGAGCAGTACTTC. Translation: CASSPPTPGEQYF.

This clonotype appeared a single time. This sequence joins TRBV15 and TRBJ1-2; weak D call: TRBD1 (5 bases). CDR1 and CDR2 from the germline V gene are LNHNV and YYDKDF (reference sequence). The CDR3 is 12 amino acids. V lost 2 bases, J lost 8 bases, and 9 bases lay in between. This CDR3 is CATSRYGGGYTF. Here the CDR3 DNA reads TGTGCCACCAGCAGATATGGGGGAGGCTACACCTTC. Combining the CDR3 with reference TRBV15 and TRBJ1-2 gives the whole variable domain DAMVIQNPRYQVTQFGKPVTLSCSQTLNHNVMYWYQQKSSQAPKLLFHYYDKDFNNEADTPDNFQSRRPNTSFCFLDIRSPGLGDTAMYLCATSRYGGGYTFGSGTRLTVV.

The genes are TRBV12-3 or TRBV12-4 and TRBJ2-5; D call uncertain. V lost 4 bases and J 1 base, leaving 10 bases between the germline ends. This CDR3 contains 14 residues. CDR3 protein: CASSSDGLQETQYF. The CDR3 region has the DNA TGTGCCAGCAGTTCGGACGGCCTCCAAGAGACCCAGTACTTC.

A remark on this clonotype: The junction shows a germline mismatch at one end, possibly a read error. The genes are TRBV7-2 and TRBJ1-1; 8 nucleotides match TRBD1. In germline, CDR1 is SGHTA, CDR2 FQGNSA. CDR3 size: 14 residues. The CDR3 DNA reads as TGTGCCAGCAGCAAGGGACAGGTGAAGACTGAAGCTTTCTTT. As protein: CASSKGQVKTEAFF. The entire variable domain, with the rest obtained from reference TRBV7-2 and TRBJ1-1, is as follows: GAGVSQSPSNKVTEKGKDVELRCDPISGHTALYWYRQSLGQGLEFLIYFQGNSAPDKSGLPSDRFSAERTGGSVSTLTIQRTQQEDSAVYLCASSKGQVKTEAFFGQGTRLTVV.

V is TRBV19 and J is TRBJ2-6, with D uncertain. From germline, CDR1 is LNHDA and CDR2 SQIVND (reference sequence). The ends were cut back, 0 bases at V and 2 bases at J, with 8 bases in the middle. CDR3 length: 16 residues. In DNA form, the CDR3 reads TGTGCCAGTAGTATAGATTGGATGGCTGGGGCCAACGTCCTGACTTTC. It is translated as CASSIDWMAGANVLTF.

The chain carries TRBV12-3 or TRBV12-4 and TRBJ2-1; 8 bases match TRBD1. The CDR3 spans 11 residues. After removal of 4 bases from V and 15 bases from J, the junction contained 5 bases not matched to a gene. The CDR3 sequence is CASSYRDRLFF. For the CDR3, the DNA is TGTGCCAGCAGTTACCGGGACAGGCTGTTCTTC.

The rearrangement links TRBV20-1 to TRBJ2-7; TRBD1 or TRBD2 may be the D gene (5 bases each). Germline V gene data show CDR1 as DFQATT and CDR2 as SNEGSKA (reference sequence). The CDR3 has 12 amino acids. V gave up 3 bases and J gave up 2 bases, with 8 bases separating them. The CDR3, as DNA: TGCAGTGCTAGGCAGGGAGCCTACGAGCAGTACTTC. Translating it yields CSARQGAYEQYF.

This chain links TRBV23-1 with TRBJ2-1, with TRBD2 matching 14 bases. TRBV23-1 is assigned to the ORF class and has an uncertain function. There are 18 residues in the CDR3. Germline trimming cut 0 bases from V and 8 bases from J; bases unmatched to any gene: 9. The CDR3 is CASSQSESTSGRVYEQFF. The CDR3 DNA reads TGCGCCAGCAGTCAATCGGAGTCGACTAGCGGGAGGGTCTATGAGCAGTTCTTC.

In DNA form, the CDR3 reads TGTGCCAGCAGCGTCGACAGGGCGGTAGATACGCAGTATTTT. It yields the protein CASSVDRAVDTQYF. The V and J genes are TRBV7-3 and TRBJ2-3, with TRBD1 matching over 7 bases. V gave up 5 bases and J gave up 5 bases; unmatched junction bases: 7. Germline lookup yields CDR1 SGHTA and CDR2 FQGTGA. The CDR3 consists of 14 residues.

The chain carries TRBV3-1 and TRBJ2-7; 13 nucleotides agree with TRBD2. V lost 3 bases to trimming and J lost 4 bases; unmatched junction nucleotides: 6. This CDR3 spans 16 amino acids. The germline gives CDR1 LGHDT, CDR2 YNNKEL (reference sequence). In nucleotides, the CDR3 is TGTGCCAGCAGCCACGGACTAGCGGGAGCTCTTTACGAGCAGTACTTC. Its translation is CASSHGLAGALYEQYF.

The rearrangement links TRBV28 to TRBJ2-7; D may be TRBD2 (5 bases). Per the germline V gene, CDR1 is MDHEN and CDR2 is SYDVKM. V gave up 7 bases and J gave up 3 bases, with 16 bases separating them. The CDR3 extends over 14 amino acids. The DNA for the CDR3 is TGTGCCAGCACCCTTAGTACGGGATACTACGAGCAGTACTTC. Translated: CASTLSTGYYEQYF.